Listed below are T cell receptor beta chains from one sample, sequenced in a study of blood T cell repertoires in COVID-19. Sequencing used immunoSEQ multiplex PCR; TCRdb keeps in-frame clones, though not all of them. The sample consists of a few hundred thousand clones, about 88% of them appearing once. The specimen was peripheral blood. The receptors were gathered from a man aged 55-75 years who had recovered from COVID-19. The CDR3 runs from the conserved cysteine through the conserved F or W. A D gene is named only where the DNA matches it firmly. Size is stated for part of the rows, as once, few or many counts, or as a class when the clone is expanded.

d_call	j_call	v_call	clone_size	cdr3_aa	cdr3_nt
TRBD2	TRBJ2-7	TRBV28	once	CASSFAGGPYEQYF	TGTGCCAGCAGTTTCGCGGGGGGGCCCTACGAGCAGTACTTC
TRBD1	TRBJ1-1	TRBV9	-	CASSEPQGAVTEAFF	TGTGCCAGCAGCGAACCGCAGGGGGCGGTCACTGAAGCTTTCTTT
TRBD1	TRBJ1-5	TRBV6-1	-	CASSARDRGPNQPQHF	TGTGCCAGCAGTGCCCGGGACAGGGGACCGAATCAGCCCCAGCATTTT
-	TRBJ2-2	TRBV6-6	-	CASSYSKAGRTGELFF	TGTGCCAGCAGTTACTCGAAGGCAGGTCGGACCGGGGAGCTGTTTTTT
-	TRBJ2-7	TRBV21-1	-	CASSPGGGLSSYEQYF	TGTGCCAGCAGCCCCGGGGGGGGGCTAAGCTCCTACGAGCAGTACTTC
-	TRBJ1-2	TRBV6-5	once	CASTHGNYGYTF	TGTGCCAGCACCCACGGGAACTATGGCTACACCTTC
-	TRBJ2-7	TRBV3-1/TRBV3-2	-	CASSLKEGPYEQYF	TGTGCCAGCAGCTTAAAGGAGGGGCCATACGAGCAGTACTTC
TRBD1	TRBJ1-6	TRBV5-1	-	CASSLQTGTNSPLHF	TGCGCCAGCAGCCTACAGACAGGGACTAATTCACCCCTCCACTTT
TRBD1	TRBJ1-6	TRBV5-1	-	CASSTPDRGRSPLHF	TGCGCCAGCAGCACACCGGACAGGGGTAGGTCACCCCTCCACTTT
TRBD2	TRBJ2-5	TRBV4-2	-	CASSQEGRGGSETQYF	TGTGCCAGCAGCCAAGAAGGGCGGGGGGGCTCGGAGACCCAGTACTTC
TRBD1	TRBJ1-2	TRBV4-2	-	CASSQAAGQGNYGYTF	TGTGCCAGCAGCCAAGCGGCTGGACAGGGGAACTATGGCTACACCTTC
-	TRBJ2-7	TRBV12-5	-	CASGFTSVGRGSSYEQYF	-
TRBD1	TRBJ1-2	TRBV9	-	CASSVARTGMNGYTF	TGTGCCAGCAGCGTCGCTCGGACAGGGATGAATGGCTACACCTTC
TRBD2	TRBJ2-7	TRBV7-2	-	CASSTTSGGSKTYEQYF	TGTGCCAGCAGCACGACTAGCGGGGGGTCTAAAACCTACGAGCAGTACTTC
-	TRBJ1-1	TRBV19	-	CASSISGNTEAFF	TGTGCCAGTAGTATTTCGGGGAACACTGAAGCTTTCTTT
TRBD1	TRBJ1-5	TRBV5-5	-	CASSLETGRPQHF	TGTGCCAGCAGCTTGGAGACAGGGCGGCCCCAGCATTTT
-	TRBJ2-7	TRBV5-6	-	CASSPSRGYEQYF	TGTGCCAGCAGCCCCTCACGGGGGTACGAGCAGTACTTC
-	TRBJ1-2	TRBV18	-	CASSPLSGAQVYYGYTF	TGTGCCAGCTCACCACTTTCAGGGGCGCAAGTTTACTATGGCTACACCTTC
-	TRBJ1-5	TRBV21-1	-	CASSKVPEQGRWPQHF	TGTGCCAGCAGCAAAGTACCCGAGCAGGGTAGGTGGCCCCAGCATTTT
-	TRBJ1-6	TRBV27	-	CASSLGHPSSYNSPLHF	TGTGCCAGCAGTCTCGGACACCCCAGCTCCTATAATTCACCCCTCCACTTT
-	TRBJ1-1	TRBV18	-	CASSLQENTEAFF	TGTGCCAGCTCATTACAGGAGAACACTGAAGCTTTCTTT
-	TRBJ1-1	TRBV18	-	CASSPSAGMNTEAFF	TGTGCCAGCTCACCTTCGGCGGGCATGAACACTGAAGCTTTCTTT
-	TRBJ2-7	TRBV12-3/TRBV12-4	-	CASSLQSAQYF	TGTGCCAGCAGTCTACAGTCCGCGCAGTACTTC
-	TRBJ2-5	TRBV30	once	CAWSAGGLWETQYF	TGTGCCTGGTCGGCCGGGGGGCTATGGGAGACCCAGTACTTC
-	TRBJ1-2	TRBV6-1	-	CASSESRGYGYTF	TGTGCCAGCAGTGAATCCCGGGGGTATGGCTACACCTTC
-	TRBJ2-7	TRBV27	-	CASSLARSETEQYF	TGTGCCAGCAGTTTAGCCAGGTCAGAGACCGAGCAGTACTTC
-	TRBJ2-4	TRBV21-1	-	CARETGQGGKPQITKNIQYF	TGTGCCAGGGAAACTGGACAGGGAGGGAAACCGCAAATTACCAAAAACATTCAGTACTTC
TRBD1	TRBJ2-3	TRBV5-1	-	CASSLPGQITDTQYF	TGCGCCAGCAGCTTGCCGGGACAGATCACAGATACGCAGTATTTT
-	TRBJ1-1	TRBV5-6	-	CASSLPLRGAEAFF	TGTGCCAGCAGCTTGCCGCTCAGGGGCGCTGAAGCTTTCTTT
TRBD1	TRBJ1-2	TRBV5-6	-	CASSRRTGLPYGYTF	TGTGCCAGCAGCCGGCGGACAGGACTCCCGTATGGCTACACCTTC
-	TRBJ2-7	TRBV10-1	-	CATCRGGGTSYEQYF	TGCGCCACCTGTAGGGGTGGCGGAACCTCCTACGAGCAGTACTTC
TRBD1	TRBJ1-5	TRBV19	once	CASSRGQVAGSNQPQHF	TGTGCCAGTAGTAGGGGACAGGTCGCAGGAAGCAATCAGCCCCAGCATTTT
TRBD1	TRBJ2-7	TRBV18	-	CASSADRASHEQYF	TGTGCCAGCTCAGCCGACAGGGCATCCCACGAGCAGTACTTC
TRBD1	TRBJ1-4	TRBV11-2	once	CASSLTGGANEKLFF	TGTGCCAGCAGCTTGACAGGGGGTGCTAATGAAAAACTGTTTTTT
-	TRBJ2-2	TRBV2	-	CASSAWGGSVGELFF	TGTGCCAGCAGTGCTTGGGGGGGCTCCGTCGGGGAGCTGTTTTTT
-	TRBJ2-1	TRBV18	-	CASSPLDTLGEQFF	TGTGCCAGCTCACCTTTGGACACCTTGGGAGAGCAGTTCTTC
-	TRBJ2-1	TRBV29-1	-	CSAVQGNEQFF	TGCAGCGCAGTACAGGGCAATGAGCAGTTCTTC
TRBD1	TRBJ1-6	TRBV9	-	CASSPRGDRANSPLHF	TGTGCCAGCAGCCCGCGCGGGGACAGGGCCAATTCACCCCTCCACTTT
-	TRBJ1-1	TRBV5-1	-	CASSLVSVMNTEAFF	TGCGCCAGCAGCTTGGTGTCAGTCATGAACACTGAAGCTTTCTTT
-	TRBJ2-1	TRBV13	-	CASSANGAGNEQFF	TGTGCCAGCAGCGCAAATGGGGCCGGGAATGAGCAGTTCTTC
-	TRBJ1-5	TRBV5-5	-	CASSVYSNQPQHF	TGTGCCAGCAGCGTCTATAGCAATCAGCCCCAGCATTTT
TRBD1	TRBJ1-3	TRBV7-9	-	CASSSPGQGAGNTIYF	TGTGCCAGCAGCTCACCAGGACAGGGCGCTGGAAACACCATATATTTT
TRBD2	TRBJ2-1	TRBV6-1	-	CASSVIRAASGRYNEQFF	TGTGCCAGCAGTGTCATTCGGGCCGCTAGCGGGCGATACAATGAGCAGTTCTTC
-	TRBJ2-7	TRBV27	-	CASSFKSSYEQYF	TGTGCCAGCAGTTTCAAGAGCTCCTACGAGCAGTACTTC
-	TRBJ2-1	TRBV5-1	-	CASSLGGPGYNEQFF	TGCGCCAGCAGCTTGGGCGGGCCGGGCTACAATGAGCAGTTCTTC
TRBD1	TRBJ2-7	TRBV27	-	CASSFGQGVAEQYF	TGTGCCAGCAGTTTCGGACAGGGGGTCGCCGAGCAGTACTTC
-	TRBJ2-7	TRBV7-9	-	CASSRGAEQYF	TGTGCCAGCAGCCGCGGGGCCGAGCAGTACTTC
TRBD1	TRBJ2-5	TRBV13	-	CASSLYGAGGAEETQYF	TGTGCCAGCAGCTTATATGGGGCAGGGGGCGCGGAAGAGACCCAGTACTTC
-	TRBJ1-4	TRBV19	-	CASTDRRLNEKLFF	TGTGCCAGTACCGACAGGAGGCTAAATGAAAAACTGTTTTTT
-	TRBJ1-3	TRBV29-1	-	CSAVISSGNTIYF	TGCAGCGCTGTAATTAGCTCTGGAAACACCATATATTTT
-	TRBJ2-4	TRBV18	-	CASSPPSITSKNIQYF	TGTGCCAGCTCACCACCCTCGATTACTTCCAAAAACATTCAGTACTTC